Below are 15 T cell receptor beta chains sequenced from a single sample in a study of blood T cell repertoires in COVID-19. Assay: immunoSEQ multiplex PCR; the TCRdb copy retains only in-frame clones and omits some. The sample holds 150,000 to 200,000 clones, about 81% seen once. Sequencing used peripheral blood. The source is a woman aged 55-75 years with COVID-19, enrolled during active disease.

This clone occurred once. This chain joins TRBV7-3 and TRBJ2-5; 7 bases align to TRBD2. The CDR3 covers 13 residues. Trimming cost V 8 bases and J 4 bases; bases outside gene matches: 7. Germline V gene lookup returns CDR1 SGHTA and CDR2 FQGTGA. This CDR3 is CASSRERLETQYF. The CDR3 coding sequence is TGTGCCAGCTCGCGGGAGAGGTTAGAGACCCAGTACTTC.

The chain is built from TRBV5-1 and TRBJ2-1; D may be TRBD1 (6 bases). Trimming stripped 5 bases from V and 7 bases from J, with 19 bases between. This CDR3 contains 15 residues. The germline gives CDR1 SGHRS, CDR2 YFSETQ. The CDR3 nucleotides are TGCGCCAGCAGTTCGAACTCCCAGGGGTTGAATGAGCAGTTCTTC. Its translation is CASSSNSQGLNEQFF.

This chain joins TRBV5-1 and TRBJ1-4, with TRBD1 matching over 9 bases. The CDR3 is 17 residues long. Germline CDR1 and CDR2: SGHRS and YFSETQ. V gave up 4 bases and J gave up 3 bases; unmatched junction bases: 10. The CDR3 DNA is TGCGCCAGCAGCCCCCGACAGGGGGTCGTCTCTAATGAAAAACTGTTTTTT. Encoded protein: CASSPRQGVVSNEKLFF. Using reference TRBV5-1 and TRBJ1-4 for the parts outside the CDR3, the full variable domain is KAGVTQTPRYLIKTRGQQVTLSCSPISGHRSVSWYQQTPGQGLQFLFEYFSETQRNKGNFPGRFSGRQFSNSRSEMNVSTLELGDSALYLCASSPRQGVVSNEKLFFGSGTQLSVL.

The V call is TRBV6-5, the J call TRBJ1-1; tentative D call: TRBD1 (5 bases). Germline lookup yields CDR1 MNHEY and CDR2 SVGAGI. The CDR3 spans 14 residues. The V and J ends lost 10 bases and 0 bases respectively, with 15 bases between them. CDR3 residues: CATQRGRLNTEAFF. The CDR3 DNA reads TGTGCCACTCAAAGGGGCCGGTTGAACACTGAAGCTTTCTTT.

V is TRBV10-3 and J is TRBJ2-7; D gene uncertain. Germline loops: CDR1 ENHRY, CDR2 SYGVKD. Trimming took 5 bases from V and 6 from J, leaving 20 bases between them. This CDR3 region has 15 residues. CDR3 in amino acids: CAISSLGPDGAEQYF. The CDR3, as DNA: TGTGCCATCAGTTCCTTGGGCCCCGACGGTGCCGAGCAGTACTTC.

V and J are TRBV15 and TRBJ1-4, with a tentative D call TRBD1 (5 bases). V dropped 4 bases and J dropped 10 bases, with 16 bases sitting between them. CDR3 length: 14 residues. From germline, CDR1 is LNHNV and CDR2 YYDKDF (reference sequence). CDR3 sequence (DNA): TGTGCCACCAGCATTGGGGCTGAAACGAGAAAACTGTTTTTT. It is translated as CATSIGAETRKLFF.

This clone was observed a single time. The CDR3 sequence: CASSMVSAKAFF. The DNA of the CDR3 is TGTGCCAGTAGTATGGTCAGCGCGAAAGCTTTCTTT. This chain uses TRBV19 with TRBJ1-1; D gene unclear. V gave up 3 bases and J gave up 9 bases, with 11 bases separating them. Germline assignment: CDR1 LNHDA and CDR2 SQIVND (reference sequence). The CDR3 length is 12 residues.

The chain has TRBV7-2 and TRBJ1-3, with D perhaps TRBD1 (5 bases). The CDR3 totals 13 residues. The germline gives CDR1 SGHTA, CDR2 FQGNSA. V lost 5 bases to trimming and J lost 4 bases, with 9 bases between them. The CDR3 spells CASSPGRGNTIYF. DNA of the CDR3: TGTGCCAGCAGCCCAGGGCGGGGAAACACCATATATTTT.

In the case of this clone: This specimen includes other DNA sequences encoding the same CDR3. The chain combines TRBV9 with TRBJ1-6; 9 bases align to TRBD1. CDR1 and CDR2 (germline): SGDLS, YYNGEE. CDR3 length: 15 amino acids. V trimming: 3 bases; J trimming: 7 bases; junction bases outside the gene matches: 5. CDR3: CASSEGTGSNSPLHF. The CDR3 nucleotides are TGTGCCAGCAGCGAGGGGACAGGGTCGAATTCACCCCTCCACTTT.

The gene calls are TRBV5-1 and TRBJ2-6, with 11 nucleotides matching TRBD1. Germline trimming cut 4 bases from V and 3 bases from J; bases unmatched to any gene: 9. The CDR3 sequence is 18 residues long. Per the germline V gene, CDR1 is SGHRS and CDR2 is YFSETQ. CDR3 protein: CASSTRTGGAGGANVLTF. CDR3 coding DNA: TGCGCCAGCAGCACCCGGACAGGGGGCGCGGGTGGGGCCAACGTCCTGACTTTC.

This chain connects TRBV6-5 to TRBJ2-1; 9 bases are a match to TRBD2. Germline values: CDR1 MNHEY, CDR2 SVGAGI. Germline trimming cut 4 bases from V and 3 bases from J; bases unmatched to any gene: 4. There are 15 residues in the CDR3. CDR3 in DNA: TGTGCCAGCAGTTTTAAGCGGGAGGACTACAATGAGCAGTTCTTC. Translation: CASSFKREDYNEQFF.

The V call is TRBV7-6, the J call TRBJ1-2; possibly TRBD1 for D (5 bases). Germline lookup yields CDR1 SGHVS and CDR2 FNYEAQ. The CDR3 length is 15 residues. V was cut by 5 bases and J by 10 bases, with 23 bases left in between. The CDR3 here is CASSRDPTGSDPYTF. The CDR3 nucleotides read TGTGCCAGCAGCAGAGATCCTACAGGTTCTGATCCCTACACCTTC.

V is TRBV11-3 and J is TRBJ2-3; 9 positions match TRBD2. The CDR3 is 15 amino acids. J was trimmed by 4 bases and V by 2 bases; bases with no gene match: 4. Germline V gives CDR1 SGHNT, CDR2 YENEEA. CDR3 bases: TGTGCCAGCAGCTTAAATAGCGGGAGTGCAGATACGCAGTATTTT. This translates into CASSLNSGSADTQYF. The whole variable domain, filled in from reference TRBV11-3 and TRBJ2-3, reads EAGVVQSPRYKIIEKKQPVAFWCNPISGHNTLYWYLQNLGQGPELLIRYENEEAVDDSQLPKDRFSAERLKGVDSTLKIQPAELGDSAVYLCASSLNSGSADTQYFGPGTRLTVL.

J is TRBJ2-7 and V is TRBV2; 9 nucleotides line up with TRBD2. CDR3 length: 13 amino acids. Germline CDR1 is SNHLY and CDR2 is FYNNEI. V lost 4 bases, J lost 7 bases, and 5 bases stayed unmatched. CDR3: CASSVSLAGEQYF. Here the CDR3 DNA reads TGTGCCAGCAGTGTTTCGCTAGCGGGGGAGCAGTACTTC.

The chain has TRBV7-2 and TRBJ1-1; the match to TRBD1 covers 8 bases. Germline V gene sequence: CDR1 SGHTA, CDR2 FQGNSA. The CDR3 consists of 16 residues. V shed 5 bases and J 0 bases; nucleotides not matched to a gene: 8. CDR3 bases: TGTGCCAGCAGCCACTCTAGACAGGGGATGAACACTGAAGCTTTCTTT. Translating it yields CASSHSRQGMNTEAFF. Full variable domain (remainder filled in from reference TRBV7-2 and TRBJ1-1): GAGVSQSPSNKVTEKGKDVELRCDPISGHTALYWYRQSLGQGLEFLIYFQGNSAPDKSGLPSDRFSAERTGGSVSTLTIQRTQQEDSAVYLCASSHSRQGMNTEAFFGQGTRLTVV.